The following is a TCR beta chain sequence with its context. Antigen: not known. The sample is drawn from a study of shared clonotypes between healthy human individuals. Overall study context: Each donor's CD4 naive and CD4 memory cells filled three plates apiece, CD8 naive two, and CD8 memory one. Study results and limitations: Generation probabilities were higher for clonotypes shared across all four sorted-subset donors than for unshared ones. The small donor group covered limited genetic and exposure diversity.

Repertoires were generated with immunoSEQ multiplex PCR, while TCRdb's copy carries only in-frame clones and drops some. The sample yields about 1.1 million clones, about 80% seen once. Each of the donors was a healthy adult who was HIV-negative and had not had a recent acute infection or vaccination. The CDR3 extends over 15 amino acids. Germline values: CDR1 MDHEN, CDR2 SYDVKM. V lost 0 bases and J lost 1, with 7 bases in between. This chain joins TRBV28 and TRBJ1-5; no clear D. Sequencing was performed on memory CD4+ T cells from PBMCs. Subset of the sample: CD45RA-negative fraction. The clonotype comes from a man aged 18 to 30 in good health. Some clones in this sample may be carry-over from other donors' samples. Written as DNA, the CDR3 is TGTGCCAGCAGTTTATGGCCCGGCAGCAATCAGCCCCAGCATTTT. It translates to CASSLWPGSNQPQHF.